A single sample is the source of the 25 T cell receptor beta chains below, sequenced in a study of blood T cell repertoires in COVID-19. TCRdb's table, derived via immunoSEQ multiplex PCR, lists solely in-frame clones and lacks some. The table shows 60,000 or so clones, with just under 85% occurring only once. Sequenced input: peripheral blood. These receptor sequences come from a man aged 60 to 75 with acute or convalescent COVID-19.

The chain combines TRBV2 with TRBJ2-5; perhaps TRBD1 as D (5 bases). Trimming left V 4 bases short and J 7 bases short, with 13 bases between. The CDR3 sequence is 13 residues long. Germline V gene sequence: CDR1 SNHLY, CDR2 FYNNEI. As DNA, the CDR3 is TGTGCCAGCAGTGGATCAGGGTATGGGACCCAGTACTTC. This translates into CASSGSGYGTQYF.

The CDR3 DNA reads TGTGCCAGCAGCTTAGCGGGGGGAGGGCAAGATACGCAGTATTTT. The encoded protein is CASSLAGGGQDTQYF. The chain is built from TRBV7-9 and TRBJ2-3; 7 bases line up with TRBD2. The J segment lost 5 bases and the V segment lost 0 bases, leaving 5 bases of the junction unmatched. The CDR3 consists of 15 residues. The germline CDR1 and CDR2 sequences are SEHNR and FQNEAQ (reference sequence).

A single count supports this clone. The chain is built from TRBV7-3 and TRBJ1-6; tentatively, D is TRBD1 (6 bases). CDR1 SGHTA and CDR2 FQGTGA come from the germline V gene. This CDR3 has 15 amino acids. Trimming stripped 5 bases from V and 8 bases from J, with 16 bases between. CDR3 DNA: TGTGCCAGCAGCCTACAGGGCTTTGGGGATTCACCCCTCCACTTT. Residues: CASSLQGFGDSPLHF.

This chain links TRBV5-6 with TRBJ2-1, with 7 bases matching TRBD1. The junction had 2 bases not matched to a gene; V was cut back by 3 bases and J by 5 bases. The germline V gene encodes CDR1 SGHDT and CDR2 YYEEEE. The CDR3 runs 13 residues. CDR3 region: CASSWDSHNEQFF. CDR3 in DNA: TGTGCCAGCAGCTGGGACAGCCACAATGAGCAGTTCTTC. The full variable domain, rest sourced from reference TRBV5-6 and TRBJ2-1, is DAGVTQSPTHLIKTRGQQVTLRCSPKSGHDTVSWYQQALGQGPQFIFQYYEEEERQRGNFPDRFSGHQFPNYSSELNVNALLLGDSALYLCASSWDSHNEQFFGPGTRLTVL.

This clone was counted only a few times. V is TRBV7-9 and J is TRBJ2-2; TRBD2 is a possible D gene (5 bases). Germline assignment: CDR1 SEHNR and CDR2 FQNEAQ (reference sequence). Trimming pared 10 bases from V and 1 base from J, leaving 13 bases between. The CDR3 totals 14 residues. For the CDR3, the DNA is TGTGCCAACCCCAACGAGGGGAACACCGGGGAGCTGTTTTTT. This encodes CANPNEGNTGELFF.

The chain is built from TRBV24-1 and TRBJ2-3; D is ambiguous. Per germline, CDR1 KGHDR and CDR2 SFDVKD. The CDR3 loop spans 15 amino acids. Trimming removed 3 bases at V and 4 bases at J, with 13 bases between. CDR3: CATSDADPSADTQYF. CDR3 bases: TGTGCCACCAGTGATGCCGACCCGAGCGCAGATACGCAGTATTTT.

The chain carries TRBV5-1 and TRBJ2-1; perhaps TRBD1 as D (6 bases). V lost 4 bases, J lost 7 bases, and 18 bases lay in between. The CDR3 consists of 15 residues. The germline V gene encodes CDR1 SGHRS and CDR2 YFSETQ. The CDR3 nucleotides are TGCGCCAGCAGCCCCGGGGACAACAACAGGAATGAGCAGTTCTTC. Its protein is CASSPGDNNRNEQFF.

This chain uses TRBV7-9 with TRBJ2-7, with D perhaps matching TRBD2 (6 bases). The CDR3 consists of 17 residues. Germline-derived CDR1 and CDR2 are SEHNR and FQNEAQ (reference sequence). V was clipped by 1 base and J by 0 bases, with 16 bases between them. This CDR3 reads CASSLDPGLESSYEQYF. The CDR3 DNA sequence: TGTGCCAGCAGCTTAGATCCGGGACTCGAGAGCTCCTACGAGCAGTACTTC.

The chain links TRBV30 to TRBJ1-2; 9 bases align to TRBD1. CDR1 is GTSNPN, CDR2 SVGIG, per germline (reference sequence). The CDR3 covers 14 residues. The trim removed 4 bases at V and 3 bases at J, leaving 6 bases unmatched. The CDR3 spells CAWTSGTGYYGYTF. Here the CDR3 DNA reads TGTGCCTGGACCTCCGGGACAGGGTACTATGGCTACACCTTC.

The gene calls are TRBV25-1 and TRBJ1-4; TRBD1 matches 7 bases. The CDR3 is made up of 14 amino acids. The V and J ends lost 2 bases and 4 bases, in that order; junction bases with no gene match: 1. Germline V CDR1 and CDR2: MGHDK, SYGVNS. CDR3 sequence reads: CASSEQGDNEKLFF. In nucleotides, the CDR3 is TGTGCCAGCAGTGAACAGGGGGATAATGAAAAACTGTTTTTT.

The chain recombines TRBV6-5 with TRBJ1-1, with D perhaps TRBD1 (5 bases). Looked up from germline, CDR1 is MNHEY and CDR2 is SVGAGI. The CDR3 covers 14 residues. Trimming took off 7 bases at V and 2 bases at J, with 14 bases between the two ends. CDR3 amino acids: CASTGSGANTEAFF. CDR3 DNA sequence: TGTGCCAGCACTGGAAGTGGGGCCAACACTGAAGCTTTCTTT.

The chain couples TRBV5-8 to TRBJ2-1; D possibly corresponds to TRBD2 (7 bases). The ends were cut back, 6 bases at V and 4 bases at J, with 17 bases in the middle. Germline V lookup: CDR1 SGHTS, CDR2 YDEGEE. The CDR3 length is 15 residues. This CDR3 reads CASNPQGGLYNEQFF. The CDR3 region has the DNA TGTGCCAGCAACCCACAGGGAGGGTTATACAATGAGCAGTTCTTC. Combining the CDR3 with reference TRBV5-8 and TRBJ2-1 gives the whole variable domain EAGVTQSPTHLIKTRGQQATLRCSPISGHTSVYWYQQALGLGLQFLLWYDEGEERNRGNFPPRFSGRQFPNYSSELNVNALELEDSALYLCASNPQGGLYNEQFFGPGTRLTVL.

V is TRBV7-3 and J is TRBJ2-2, with D maybe TRBD1 (5 bases). The CDR3 has 14 residues. Germline-derived CDR1 and CDR2 are SGHTA and FQGTGA. V lost 5 bases, J lost 5 bases, and 12 bases lay in between. CDR3 sequence (DNA): TGTGCCAGCAGCCCCCAGCAGGGTACCGGGGAGCTGTTTTTT. The encoded protein is CASSPQQGTGELFF.

J is TRBJ1-2 and V is TRBV19; D is ambiguous. The germline V gene has CDR1 LNHDA and CDR2 SQIVND (reference sequence). V was cut by 6 bases and J by 8 bases, with 16 bases left in between. CDR3 length: 13 residues. The CDR3 DNA sequence: TGTGCCAGTAGCCAAGGACTCTTGGGGGGCTACACCTTC. As protein: CASSQGLLGGYTF.

The DNA of the CDR3 is TGCGCCAGCATGAGGGGACAGGGGGCCCATGAGCAGTTCTTC. This gives the protein CASMRGQGAHEQFF. The chain uses TRBV10-1 and TRBJ2-1; 12 positions match TRBD1. Germline loops: CDR1 WNHNN, CDR2 SYGVQD (reference sequence). This CDR3 spans 14 amino acids. V lost 7 bases to trimming and J lost 8 bases; unmatched junction nucleotides: 6.

In the case of this clone: In the same sample, other DNA sequences code for this CDR3. V is TRBV2 and J is TRBJ2-5; 11 positions agree with TRBD1. CDR3 size: 14 residues. The germline V gene encodes CDR1 SNHLY and CDR2 FYNNEI. V trimming: 6 bases; J trimming: 4 bases; junction bases outside the gene matches: 4. CDR3 residues: CASSRDRGAETQYF. The CDR3, as DNA: TGTGCCAGCAGCCGGGACAGGGGGGCAGAGACCCAGTACTTC.

The rearrangement joins TRBV6-6 to TRBJ1-5; D gene unclear. The V end was cut by 7 bases, the J end by 7 bases, with 14 bases between. CDR1 MNHNY and CDR2 SVGAGI come from the germline V gene (reference sequence). The CDR3 sequence is 13 residues long. CDR3 DNA: TGTGCCAGCAACCCAACCTTAGAACAGCCCCAGCATTTT. Its protein product is CASNPTLEQPQHF.

The chain combines TRBV14 with TRBJ2-1; possible D gene TRBD1, 5 bases. The CDR3 is made up of 12 amino acids. Germline CDR1 and CDR2: SGHDN and FVKESK. The V end lost 5 bases, the J end lost 7 bases, and 9 bases lay between the germline ends. The CDR3 is CASSRGWNEQFF. In DNA, the CDR3 is TGTGCCAGCAGCAGGGGATGGAATGAGCAGTTCTTC.

This clone was counted only a few times. The CDR3 region is CASSPPGQGEAFF. CDR3 bases: TGTGCCAGCAGTCCTCCGGGACAGGGGGAAGCTTTCTTT. The rearrangement uses TRBV27 and TRBJ1-1, with 10 bases aligning to TRBD1. The CDR3 is made up of 13 amino acids. J gave up 8 bases and V 5 bases, and 5 bases lay outside the gene matches. Germline V CDR1 and CDR2: MNHEY, SMNVEV (reference sequence).

This clone was seen once. This chain uses TRBV6-1 with TRBJ1-1; D may be TRBD1 (5 bases). The CDR3 is 15 amino acids. Germline V lookup: CDR1 MNHNS, CDR2 SASEGT. Trimming cost V 1 base and J 4 bases, with 13 bases left between them. As DNA, the CDR3 is TGTGCCAGCAGTGAAGGGAGGCAGGGAGGCACTGAAGCTTTCTTT. This encodes CASSEGRQGGTEAFF.

The chain employs TRBV7-2 and TRBJ1-3, with TRBD1 identical over 9 bases. The CDR3 consists of 15 residues. Germline CDR1 is SGHTA and CDR2 is FQGNSA. Unmatched junction bases numbered 6, after V lost 3 bases and J lost 6 bases. The CDR3 sequence is CASSFSGQGENTIYF. In DNA, the CDR3 is TGTGCCAGCAGCTTCTCGGGACAGGGCGAAAACACCATATATTTT.

The chain couples TRBV2 to TRBJ1-6, with D uncertain. The CDR3 extends over 14 amino acids. The V gene lost 9 bases and the J gene lost 0 bases, with 9 bases spanning the gap. Germline V gene sequence: CDR1 SNHLY, CDR2 FYNNEI. The CDR3 sequence: CASSMSSYNSPLHF. The CDR3 bases are TGTGCCAGTTCGATGAGCTCCTATAATTCACCCCTCCACTTT.

V and J are TRBV15 and TRBJ1-2; D perhaps matches TRBD1 (5 bases). V was pared by 0 bases and J by 8 bases, with 13 bases between. The CDR3 has 14 amino acids. Germline V gene data show CDR1 as LNHNV and CDR2 as YYDKDF (reference sequence). This CDR3 is CATSRERQGGGYTF. CDR3 DNA sequence: TGTGCCACCAGCAGAGAGCGCCAGGGAGGAGGCTACACCTTC.

The gene calls are TRBV5-1 and TRBJ2-3; D perhaps matches TRBD2 (5 bases). Per germline, CDR1 SGHRS and CDR2 YFSETQ. Trimming pared 4 bases from V and 0 bases from J, leaving 15 bases between. The CDR3 has 16 residues. The CDR3 DNA sequence: TGCGCCAGCAGCGCTGGACGCGGGTTTAGCACAGATACGCAGTATTTT. It codes for CASSAGRGFSTDTQYF.

The V gene is TRBV7-3, the J gene TRBJ2-1; 9 bases agree with TRBD2. The CDR3 has 15 residues. The V segment lost 5 bases and the J segment 6 bases; nucleotides outside the gene matches: 8. Germline loops: CDR1 SGHTA, CDR2 FQGTGA. The CDR3 DNA is TGTGCCAGCAGCCCAGGGACTAGCCGTCTCAATGAGCAGTTCTTC. As protein: CASSPGTSRLNEQFF.